The clone carrying this T cell receptor (beta chain) was counted at least ten times. Its antigen is undetermined. The data derive from a study of T cell repertoires in cytomegalovirus infection. On the study more broadly: Both a matching HLA type and CMV infection were indicated by public TCR beta signatures. Study conclusions and caveats: In two of eight donors, the top clonotype was HLA-C-restricted CMV-specific.

Germline V CDR1 and CDR2: SGHVS, FNYEAQ. V shed 2 bases and J shed 0 bases, with 7 bases lying between them. The CDR3 runs 14 residues. TCRdb reanalysed the reads using MiXCR and keeps one entry per CDR3 protein. The sample includes more than 140,000 distinct CDR3 sequences, about 6.5% of them seen just once. This chain uses TRBV7-6 with TRBJ1-1; D not certain. The sequenced sample consisted of PBMCs. This sequence was found in a human donor in good health (CMV status not recorded). Some clones in this sample may be carry-over from other donors' samples. The CDR3 DNA reads TGTGCCAGCAGCTTACAGGAGATGAACACTGAAGCTTTCTTT. This gives the protein CASSLQEMNTEAFF. The full variable domain, completed using reference TRBV7-6 and TRBJ1-1, is GAGVSQSPRYKVTKRGQDVALRCDPISGHVSLYWYRQALGQGPEFLTYFNYEAQQDKSGLPNDRFSAERPEGSISTLTIQRTEQRDSAMYRCASSLQEMNTEAFFGQGTRLTVV.